These 3 T cell receptor beta chains were all obtained from the same sample, sequenced in a study of graft-versus-host responses after intestinal transplantation. No antigen is known for these receptors. Some clones are missing from TCRdb's copy, which holds only in-frame ones; the method was immunoSEQ multiplex PCR. Found here are more than 100,000 clones, just under 95% of them singletons; the top ten hold 0.095% to 0.15%. Sample: unstimulated CD4+ T cells sorted from spleen or lymph node cells, taken before intestinal transplant. The receptors were sampled from a human donor who received an intestinal transplant.

V usage is TRBV7-9 and J usage is TRBJ2-5, with D perhaps assigned TRBD1 or TRBD2 (5 bases each). The germline CDR1 and CDR2 sequences are SEHNR and FQNEAQ (reference sequence). The CDR3 runs 16 residues. V lost 5 bases and J 4 bases, leaving 20 bases between the germline ends. DNA of the CDR3: TGTGCCAGCAGCCTCAAAGGGACGATCTTGGGAGAGACCCAGTACTTC. It translates to CASSLKGTILGETQYF.

Concerning this clone: The same CDR3 arises from other DNA sequences in this sample as well. This rearrangement joins TRBV5-1 to TRBJ2-3; D might be TRBD2 (6 bases). This CDR3 is 14 amino acids long. Germline CDR1 reads SGHRS; CDR2 reads YFSETQ. V lost 0 bases and J 2 bases, leaving 7 bases between the germline ends. The CDR3 DNA is TGCGCCAGCAGCTTGGGCGGGATCACAGATACGCAGTATTTT. The encoded protein is CASSLGGITDTQYF.

This rearrangement joins TRBV18 to TRBJ1-3; D ambiguous. V lost 2 bases, J lost 0 bases, and 2 bases lay in between. Germline CDR1 KGHSH, CDR2 LQKENI. CDR3 length: 13 amino acids. The CDR3 DNA reads TGTGCCAGCTCACCAGGCTCTGGAAACACCATATATTTT. It specifies CASSPGSGNTIYF.